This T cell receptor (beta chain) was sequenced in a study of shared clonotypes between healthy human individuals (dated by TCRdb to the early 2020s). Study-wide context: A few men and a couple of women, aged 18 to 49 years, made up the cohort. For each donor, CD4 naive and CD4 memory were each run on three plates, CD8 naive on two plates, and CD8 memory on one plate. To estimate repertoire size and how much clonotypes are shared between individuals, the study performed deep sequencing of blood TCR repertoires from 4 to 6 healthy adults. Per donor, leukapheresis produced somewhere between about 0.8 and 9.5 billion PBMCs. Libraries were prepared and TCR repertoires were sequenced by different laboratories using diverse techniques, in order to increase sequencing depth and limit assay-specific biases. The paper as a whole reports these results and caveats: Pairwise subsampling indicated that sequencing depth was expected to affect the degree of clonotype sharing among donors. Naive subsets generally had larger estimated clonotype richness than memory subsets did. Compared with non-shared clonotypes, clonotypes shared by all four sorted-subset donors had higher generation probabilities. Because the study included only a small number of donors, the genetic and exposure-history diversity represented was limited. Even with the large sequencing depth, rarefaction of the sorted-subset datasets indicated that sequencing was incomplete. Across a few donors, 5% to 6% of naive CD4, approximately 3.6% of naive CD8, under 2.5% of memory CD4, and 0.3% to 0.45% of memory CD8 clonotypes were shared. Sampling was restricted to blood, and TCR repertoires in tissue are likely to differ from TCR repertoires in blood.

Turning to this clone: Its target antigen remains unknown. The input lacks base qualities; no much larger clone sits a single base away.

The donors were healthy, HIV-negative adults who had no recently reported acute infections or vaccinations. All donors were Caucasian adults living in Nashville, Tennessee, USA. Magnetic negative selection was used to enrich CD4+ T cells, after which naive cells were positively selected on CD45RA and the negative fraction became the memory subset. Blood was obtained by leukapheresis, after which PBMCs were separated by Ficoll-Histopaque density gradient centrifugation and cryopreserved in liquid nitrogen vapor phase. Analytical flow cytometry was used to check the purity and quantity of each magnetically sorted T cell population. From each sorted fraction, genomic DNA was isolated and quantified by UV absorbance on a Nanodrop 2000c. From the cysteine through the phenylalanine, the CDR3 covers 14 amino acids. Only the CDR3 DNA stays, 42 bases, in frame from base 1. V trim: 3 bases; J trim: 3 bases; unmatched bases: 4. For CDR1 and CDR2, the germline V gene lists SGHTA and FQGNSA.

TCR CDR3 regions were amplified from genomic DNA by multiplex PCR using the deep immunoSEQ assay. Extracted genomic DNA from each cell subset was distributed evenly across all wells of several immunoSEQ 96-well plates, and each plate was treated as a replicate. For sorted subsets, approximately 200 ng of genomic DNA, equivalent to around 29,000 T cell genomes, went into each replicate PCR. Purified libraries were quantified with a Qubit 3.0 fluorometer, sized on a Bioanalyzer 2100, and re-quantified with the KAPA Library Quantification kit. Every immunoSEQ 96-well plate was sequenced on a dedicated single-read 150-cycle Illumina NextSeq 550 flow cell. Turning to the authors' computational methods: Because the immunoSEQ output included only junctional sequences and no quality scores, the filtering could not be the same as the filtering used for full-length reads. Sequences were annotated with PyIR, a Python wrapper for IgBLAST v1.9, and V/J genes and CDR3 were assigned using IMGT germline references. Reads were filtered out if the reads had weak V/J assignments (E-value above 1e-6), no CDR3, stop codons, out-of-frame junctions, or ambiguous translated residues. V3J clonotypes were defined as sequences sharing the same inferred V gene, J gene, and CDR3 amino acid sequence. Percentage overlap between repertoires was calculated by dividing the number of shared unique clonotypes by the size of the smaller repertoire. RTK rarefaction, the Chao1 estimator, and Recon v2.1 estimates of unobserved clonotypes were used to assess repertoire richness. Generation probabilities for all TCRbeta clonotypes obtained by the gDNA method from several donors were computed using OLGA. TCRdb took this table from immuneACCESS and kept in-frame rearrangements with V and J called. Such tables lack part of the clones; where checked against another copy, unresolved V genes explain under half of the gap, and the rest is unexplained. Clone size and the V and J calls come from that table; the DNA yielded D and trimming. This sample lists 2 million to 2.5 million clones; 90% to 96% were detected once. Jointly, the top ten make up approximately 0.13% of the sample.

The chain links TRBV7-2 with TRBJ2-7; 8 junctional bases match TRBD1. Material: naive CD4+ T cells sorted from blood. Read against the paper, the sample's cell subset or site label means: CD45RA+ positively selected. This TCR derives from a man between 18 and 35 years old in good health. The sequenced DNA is TGTGCCAGCAGCTTGACAGGGGCTAACTACGAGCAGTACTTC. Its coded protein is CASSLTGANYEQYF.